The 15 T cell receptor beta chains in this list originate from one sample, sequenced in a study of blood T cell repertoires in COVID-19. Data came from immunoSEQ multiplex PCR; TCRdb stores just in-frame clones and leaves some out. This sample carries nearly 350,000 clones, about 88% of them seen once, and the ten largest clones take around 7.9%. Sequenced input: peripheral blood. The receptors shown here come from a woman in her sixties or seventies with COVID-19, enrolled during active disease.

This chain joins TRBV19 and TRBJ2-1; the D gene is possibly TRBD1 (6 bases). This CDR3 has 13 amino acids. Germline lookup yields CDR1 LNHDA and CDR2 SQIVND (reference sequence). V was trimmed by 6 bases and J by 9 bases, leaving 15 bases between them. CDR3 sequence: CASRNVGGGEQFF. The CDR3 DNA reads TGTGCCAGTAGAAACGTTGGGGGCGGTGAGCAGTTCTTC.

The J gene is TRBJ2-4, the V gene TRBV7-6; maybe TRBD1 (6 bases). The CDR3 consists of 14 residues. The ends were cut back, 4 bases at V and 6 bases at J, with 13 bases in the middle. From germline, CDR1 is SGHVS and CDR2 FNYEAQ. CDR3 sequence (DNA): TGTGCCAGCAGCTCAGAAGAACAGGGAAACATTCAGTACTTC. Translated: CASSSEEQGNIQYF.

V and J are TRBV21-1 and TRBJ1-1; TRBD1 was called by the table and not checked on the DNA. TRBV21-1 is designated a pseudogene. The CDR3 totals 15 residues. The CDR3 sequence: CASSKVSRGRPEAFF. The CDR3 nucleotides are TGTGCCAGCAGCAAAGTCTCCAGGGGGCGCCCTGAAGCTTTCTTT.

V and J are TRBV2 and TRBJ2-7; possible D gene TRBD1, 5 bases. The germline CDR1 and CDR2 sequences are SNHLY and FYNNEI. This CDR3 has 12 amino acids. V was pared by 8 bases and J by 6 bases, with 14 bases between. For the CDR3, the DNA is TGTGCCAGCGGCAGGGAAATCGGCGAGCAGTACTTC. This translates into CASGREIGEQYF. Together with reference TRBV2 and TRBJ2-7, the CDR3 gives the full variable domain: EPEVTQTPSHQVTQMGQEVILRCVPISNHLYFYWYRQILGQKVEFLVSFYNNEISEKSEIFDDQFSVERPDGSNFTLKIRSTKLEDSAMYFCASGREIGEQYFGPGTRLTVT.

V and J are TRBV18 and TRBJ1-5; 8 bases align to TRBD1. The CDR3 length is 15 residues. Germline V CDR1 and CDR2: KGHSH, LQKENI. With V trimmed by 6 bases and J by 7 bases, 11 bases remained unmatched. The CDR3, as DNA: TGTGCCAGCTCGCGCGGACAGGGCAATATACAGCCCCAGCATTTT. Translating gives CASSRGQGNIQPQHF. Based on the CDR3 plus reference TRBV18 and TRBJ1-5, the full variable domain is NAGVMQNPRHLVRRRGQEARLRCSPMKGHSHVYWYRQLPEEGLKFMVYLQKENIIDESGMPKERFSAEFPKEGPSILRIQQVVRGDSAAYFCASSRGQGNIQPQHFGDGTRLSIL.

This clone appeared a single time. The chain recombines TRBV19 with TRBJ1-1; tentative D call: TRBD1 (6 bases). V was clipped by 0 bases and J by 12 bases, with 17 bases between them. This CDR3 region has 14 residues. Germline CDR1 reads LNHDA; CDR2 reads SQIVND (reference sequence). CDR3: CASSIDLGRGISFF. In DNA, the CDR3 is TGTGCCAGTAGTATAGATCTCGGCAGGGGAATATCTTTCTTT.

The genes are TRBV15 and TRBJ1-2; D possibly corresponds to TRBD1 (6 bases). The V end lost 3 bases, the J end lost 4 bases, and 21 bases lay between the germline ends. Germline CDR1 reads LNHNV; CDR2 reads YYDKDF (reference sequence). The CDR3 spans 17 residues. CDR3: CATSSSGGMDSFYGYTF. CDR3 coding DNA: TGTGCCACCAGCAGTTCTGGGGGTATGGACAGTTTCTATGGCTACACCTTC.

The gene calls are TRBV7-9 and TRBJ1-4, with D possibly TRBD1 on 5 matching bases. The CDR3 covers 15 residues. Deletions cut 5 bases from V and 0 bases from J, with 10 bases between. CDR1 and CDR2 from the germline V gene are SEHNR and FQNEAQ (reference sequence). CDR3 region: CASSPDRTTNEKLFF. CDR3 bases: TGTGCCAGCAGCCCTGACAGAACAACTAATGAAAAACTGTTTTTT.

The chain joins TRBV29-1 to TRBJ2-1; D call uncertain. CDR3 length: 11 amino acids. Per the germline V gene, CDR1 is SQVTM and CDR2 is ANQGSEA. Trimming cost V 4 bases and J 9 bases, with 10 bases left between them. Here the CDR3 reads CSVVLLGEQFF. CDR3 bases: TGCAGCGTTGTATTGCTCGGTGAGCAGTTCTTC.

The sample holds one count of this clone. The CDR3 DNA is TGCGCCAGCAGTGAACGGACAGGGGGCTTCTATGGCTACACCTTC. Its protein is CASSERTGGFYGYTF. The chain links TRBV10-2 to TRBJ1-2, with 11 bases fitting TRBD1. Trimming removed 3 bases from V and 4 bases from J; junction bases left unmatched: 4. Germline assignment: CDR1 WSHSY and CDR2 SAAADI. This CDR3 comprises 15 residues.

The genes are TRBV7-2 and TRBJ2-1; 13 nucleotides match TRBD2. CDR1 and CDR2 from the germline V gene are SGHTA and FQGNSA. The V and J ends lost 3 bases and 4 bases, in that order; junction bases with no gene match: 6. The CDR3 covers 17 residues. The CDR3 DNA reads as TGTGCCAGCAGCTTGGGTCCGGGACTAGCGGGGTACAATGAGCAGTTCTTC. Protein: CASSLGPGLAGYNEQFF.

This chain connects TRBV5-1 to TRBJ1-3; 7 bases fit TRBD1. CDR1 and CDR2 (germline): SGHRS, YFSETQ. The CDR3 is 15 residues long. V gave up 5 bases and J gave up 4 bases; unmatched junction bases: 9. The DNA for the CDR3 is TGCGCCAGCAGACACCAGGGGGAAGGAGGAAACACCATATATTTT. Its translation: CASRHQGEGGNTIYF.

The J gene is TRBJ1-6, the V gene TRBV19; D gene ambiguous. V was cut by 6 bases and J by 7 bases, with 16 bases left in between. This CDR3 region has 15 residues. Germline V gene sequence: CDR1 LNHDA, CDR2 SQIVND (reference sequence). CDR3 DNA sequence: TGTGCCAGTAGCGAAGTCGACACAACCAATTCACCCCTCCACTTT. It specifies CASSEVDTTNSPLHF.

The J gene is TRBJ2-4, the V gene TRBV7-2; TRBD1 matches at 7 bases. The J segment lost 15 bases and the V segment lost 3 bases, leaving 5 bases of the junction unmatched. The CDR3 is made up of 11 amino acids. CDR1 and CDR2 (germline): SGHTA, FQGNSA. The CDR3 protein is CASSFGDSRYF. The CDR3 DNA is TGTGCCAGCAGCTTCGGGGACAGCAGGTACTTC.

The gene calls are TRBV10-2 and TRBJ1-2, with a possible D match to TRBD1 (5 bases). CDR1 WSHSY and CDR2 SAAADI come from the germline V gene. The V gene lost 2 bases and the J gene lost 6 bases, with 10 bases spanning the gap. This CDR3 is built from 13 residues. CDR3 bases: TGCGCCAGCAGTGAGACGGGGGTGAATGGCTACACCTTC. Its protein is CASSETGVNGYTF.